Listed here are 17 T cell receptor beta chains from one sample, sequenced in a study of T-cell reconstitution after alpha-beta-depleted transplantation in children. TCRbeta library preparation incorporated unique molecular identifiers. One entry per CDR3 protein results from TCRdb running MiXCR on the PCR reads. The data show about 350,000 distinct CDR3 sequences, about 16% seen once. Sequenced material: PBMCs, mostly from graft donor cells, taken 360 days after TCRalphabeta/CD19-depleted stem cell transplant. The origin of the receptors is a male patient between 2 and 10 years old who had a stem cell transplant for acute lymphoblastic leukemia, so the T cells may come from the graft donor.

The sample holds many counts of this clonotype. This chain joins TRBV12-3 or TRBV12-4 and TRBJ2-6; no firm D call. There are 14 residues in the CDR3. V gave up 2 bases and J gave up 0 bases, with 2 bases separating them. CDR3 loop: CASSLISGANVLTF. The CDR3 DNA is TGTGCCAGCAGTTTAATCTCTGGGGCCAACGTCCTGACTTTC.

The DNA of the CDR3 is TGCAGTGCTAGCGGACAGGGACCCTACAATGAGCAGTTCTTC. It translates to CSASGQGPYNEQFF. The genes are TRBV20-1 and TRBJ2-1; TRBD1 aligns across 8 bases. CDR3 length equals 14 residues. The junction had 3 bases not matched to a gene; V was cut back by 3 bases and J by 2 bases. Germline values: CDR1 DFQATT, CDR2 SNEGSKA (reference sequence).

Only a few counts were recorded for this clonotype. The chain joins TRBV12-3 or TRBV12-4 to TRBJ2-1, with a weak D call TRBD2 (6 bases). The length of the CDR3 is 15 residues. With 1 base removed from V and 6 bases from J, the gap between germline ends came to 13 bases. The CDR3 is CASSLGLNSGNEQFF. The CDR3 DNA reads as TGTGCCAGCAGTTTAGGACTAAATAGCGGCAATGAGCAGTTCTTC.

The table lists this clonotype with many counts. The chain is built from TRBV20-1 and TRBJ1-5; D not certain. From germline, CDR1 is DFQATT and CDR2 SNEGSKA (reference sequence). The CDR3 covers 14 residues. The V gene lost 3 bases and the J gene lost 3 bases, with 12 bases spanning the gap. CDR3 sequence reads: CSARGSVNNQPQHF. The DNA for the CDR3 is TGCAGTGCTAGGGGGAGTGTTAACAATCAGCCCCAGCATTTT.

Regarding this clonotype: A read error may explain this, as a much larger clone is one base away. The chain employs TRBV20-1 and TRBJ2-4, with D uncertain. Trimming cost V 5 bases and J 5 bases, with 16 bases left between them. The CDR3 extends over 14 amino acids. Looked up from germline, CDR1 is DFQATT and CDR2 is SNEGSKA (reference sequence). CDR3 nucleotide sequence: TGCAGTGCTTCTATACTCCGGCACCAAAACATTCAGTACTTC. Translating it yields CSASILRHQNIQYF.

This clonotype was counted between two and nine times. The rearrangement links TRBV10-3 to TRBJ2-1; 10 bases line up with TRBD2. The CDR3 spans 18 residues. Germline CDR1 ENHRY, CDR2 SYGVKD. V lost 8 bases to trimming and J lost 8 bases; unmatched junction nucleotides: 21. The CDR3 loop reads CAIDAGASGRGNTHEQFF. CDR3 bases: TGTGCCATCGATGCGGGAGCTAGCGGGAGAGGGAACACCCATGAGCAGTTCTTC.

This clonotype was counted between two and nine times. V is TRBV5-1 and J is TRBJ1-1; D remains ambiguous. CDR1 and CDR2 (germline): SGHRS, YFSETQ. Trimming took 0 bases from V and 0 from J, leaving 18 bases between them. The CDR3 has 18 residues. The CDR3 protein is CASSLGSRETTMNTEAFF. In nucleotides, the CDR3 is TGCGCCAGCAGCTTGGGGTCGAGAGAAACAACAATGAACACTGAAGCTTTCTTT.

This clonotype has just a few counts. The chain is built from TRBV28 and TRBJ2-2, with D unclear. The CDR3 spans 14 residues. Between the trimmed V and J ends, which lost 3 bases and 3 bases, there was a span of 8 bases. The V gene's germline CDR1 is MDHEN and CDR2 SYDVKM. The CDR3 spells CASSFQRYTGELFF. The CDR3 nucleotides read TGTGCCAGCAGTTTCCAGCGCTACACCGGGGAGCTGTTTTTT.

A few counts support this clonotype. V and J are TRBV7-9 and TRBJ1-4; 8 nucleotides align to TRBD1. Trimming cost V 5 bases and J 5 bases; bases outside gene matches: 4. Germline assignment: CDR1 SEHNR and CDR2 FQNEAQ (reference sequence). The CDR3 spans 14 residues. CDR3 bases: TGTGCCAGCAGCCAGACAGGGGCAAATGAAAAACTGTTTTTT. This sequence encodes CASSQTGANEKLFF.

Notes on this clonotype: The germline gene is not matched at one end of the junction; a read error may be the cause. The chain links TRBV4-2 to TRBJ2-7, with 8 bases aligning to TRBD1. Germline values: CDR1 LGHNA, CDR2 YNFKEQ. The CDR3 contains 15 residues. CDR3 DNA: TGTGCCAGCAGTCGAACCGGGACAGGAGCCTACGAGGAGTACTTC. This codes for CASSRTGTGAYEEYF.

The chain recombines TRBV20-1 with TRBJ2-1; tentatively, D is TRBD2 (6 bases). V gave up 4 bases and J gave up 6 bases, with 16 bases separating them. Germline CDR1 is DFQATT and CDR2 is SNEGSKA (reference sequence). The CDR3 spans 14 residues. Written as DNA, the CDR3 is TGCAGTGCTATCACGCTCTGGGGACTCAATGAGCAGTTCTTC. Translating gives CSAITLWGLNEQFF.

This clonotype has a handful of counts. The rearrangement links TRBV12-3 or TRBV12-4 to TRBJ2-5, with D possibly being TRBD1 or TRBD2 (5 bases each). This CDR3 has 12 residues. Trimming pared 10 bases from V and 9 bases from J, leaving 18 bases between. CDR3 sequence reads: CATRDGTSAQYF. CDR3 nucleotides: TGTGCCACTAGGGACGGCACGTCGGCCCAGTACTTC.

Only a few counts were recorded for this clonotype. V gene TRBV27 combines with J gene TRBJ2-7, with D hard to call. The CDR3 has 16 amino acids. Trimming shortened V by 6 bases and J by 0 bases, and 18 bases separated the two germline ends. The germline CDR1 and CDR2 sequences are MNHEY and SMNVEV (reference sequence). CDR3 DNA sequence: TGTGCCAGCAGCCCCACGATGACTGCGAGCTCCTACGAGCAGTACTTC. Translated: CASSPTMTASSYEQYF.

In this sample, this clonotype turned up a few times. The chain has TRBV5-1 and TRBJ2-5; 11 bases agree with TRBD2. CDR3 length: 15 amino acids. Germline CDR1 SGHRS, CDR2 YFSETQ. The trim removed 0 bases at V and 2 bases at J, leaving 0 bases unmatched. The CDR3 reads CASSLGLAGQETQYF. CDR3 nucleotides: TGCGCCAGCAGCTTGGGACTAGCGGGACAAGAGACCCAGTACTTC.

V is TRBV7-8 and J is TRBJ2-7, with 11 bases fitting TRBD1. Losses at the gene ends were 5 bases for V and 5 bases for J; bases not matched to a gene: 5. The CDR3 runs 14 residues. Germline-derived CDR1 and CDR2 are SGHVS and FQNEAQ. The CDR3 sequence is CASSPWTGGDEQYF. CDR3 DNA sequence: TGTGCCAGCAGCCCGTGGACAGGGGGCGACGAGCAGTACTTC.

In this sample, this clonotype turned up many times. The rearrangement links TRBV4-1 to TRBJ2-2; D not resolved. This CDR3 spans 14 amino acids. CDR1 and CDR2 (germline): MGHRA, YSYEKL. The V end lost 7 bases, the J end lost 3 bases, and 12 bases lay between the germline ends. The CDR3 coding sequence is TGCGCCAGCACCCACAGCCAGTACACCGGGGAGCTGTTTTTT. It codes for CASTHSQYTGELFF.

J is TRBJ2-3 and V is TRBV28; 12 bases are a match to TRBD2. V gave up 6 bases and J gave up 2 bases; unmatched junction bases: 15. Germline CDR1 is MDHEN and CDR2 is SYDVKM. This CDR3 is 19 amino acids long. CDR3 sequence: CASRAGLAGPTYNTDTQYF. CDR3 DNA sequence: TGTGCCAGCAGGGCTGGACTAGCGGGGCCCACCTATAACACAGATACGCAGTATTTT.